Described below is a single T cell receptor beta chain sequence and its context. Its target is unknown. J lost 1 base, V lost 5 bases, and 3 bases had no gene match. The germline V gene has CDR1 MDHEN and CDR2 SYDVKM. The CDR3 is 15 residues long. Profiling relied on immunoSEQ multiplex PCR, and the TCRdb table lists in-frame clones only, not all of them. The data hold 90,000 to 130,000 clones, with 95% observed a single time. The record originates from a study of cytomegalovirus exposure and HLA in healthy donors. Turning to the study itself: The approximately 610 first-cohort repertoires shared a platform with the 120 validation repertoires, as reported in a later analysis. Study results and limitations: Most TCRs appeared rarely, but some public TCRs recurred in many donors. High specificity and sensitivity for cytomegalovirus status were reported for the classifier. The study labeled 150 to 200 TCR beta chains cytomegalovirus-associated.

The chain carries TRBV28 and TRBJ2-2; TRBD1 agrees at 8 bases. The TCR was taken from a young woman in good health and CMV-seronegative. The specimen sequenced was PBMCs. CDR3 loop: CASSPGTGNTGELFF. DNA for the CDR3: TGTGCCAGCAGTCCGGGGACAGGGAACACCGGGGAGCTGTTTTTT.